This T cell receptor beta chain was recovered during a study of T cells in Graves' hyperthyroidism and ophthalmopathy. Study-level findings and limits: Most clonotypes expanded in the thyroid (above 0.001) were also present in blood. In the analysis, a 13 V-J model separated ophthalmopathy from stable hyperthyroidism. The model's output predicted ophthalmopathy at a median of about 6.5 months prior to onset.

Template material for amplifying TCR beta CDR3 regions consisted of RNA transcripts. HTBI primers drove first-round RT-PCR of the TCR CDR3. TCRdb re-analysed the multiplex PCR reads in MiXCR, keeping a single row per CDR3 protein. The data contain approximately 420,000 distinct CDR3 sequences, roughly 13% of them seen just once; the ten biggest clones take up 5% to 6%. Germline CDR1 reads MDHEN; CDR2 reads SYDVKM. The CDR3 has 15 residues. V gave up 5 bases and J gave up 4 bases, with 17 bases separating them. This clonotype was observed a handful of times. Its target is not known. A clone one base away is much larger, so this may be a read error.

This sequence joins TRBV28 and TRBJ1-1, with D perhaps TRBD1 (5 bases). The sequence came from a woman between 18 and 29 years old with Graves' hyperthyroidism. Sequencing used blood. The CDR3 spells CASSQRGHRSTEAFF. CDR3 bases: TGTGCCAGCAGTCAAAGGGGCCATCGGAGCACTGAAGCTTTCTTT.